This TCR beta chain is from a study of blood T cells in healthy people across ages. Notes on the study in general: More naive CD4+ cells and higher diversity were found in long-lived than in aged donors. The unknown donor CMV status may have confounded expanded clonotype changes.

With a J-beta primer mix and a sample-barcoded 5' primer, a second PCR ran about 7 to 12 cycles. Every cDNA was tagged by a template-switch adaptor with 12 random nucleotides. Every sample gave at least 2.5 million paired-end reads containing CDR3. TCRdb fed the 5' RACE reads into MiXCR, producing one record per CDR3 protein. The table includes some 690,000 distinct CDR3 sequences, 22% detected once. Regarding this clonotype: What it binds is unknown.

The germline CDR1 and CDR2 sequences are SQVTM and ANQGSEA. V gave up 4 bases and J gave up 8 bases, with 14 bases separating them. This CDR3 comprises 12 residues. J is TRBJ1-2 and V is TRBV29-1, with D unresolved. Sequenced sample: blood. The receptor was derived from an older man in good health. The CDR3 DNA follows: TGCAGCGTTGGCCGTTCGAAGAGGGGCTACACCTTC. Amino acid sequence: CSVGRSKRGYTF.